The entry below gives a single TCR beta chain sequence along with its context. The target antigen is unknown. This record comes from a study of CD4+ T cells in melanoma. Between the trimmed V and J ends, which lost 0 bases and 7 bases, there was a span of 12 bases. CDR1 MNHEY and CDR2 SVGAGI come from the germline V gene. The CDR3 is 14 amino acids. Method: immunoSEQ multiplex PCR; TCRdb's copy keeps in-frame clones and lacks some. The sample contains tens of thousands of clones, roughly 69% of which appear only once. Notes on the study in general: Reportedly, melanoma neoantigen-specific CD4+ T cells showed varied differentiation states. CD8+ T cell, macrophage and B cell function reportedly correlated with neoantigen-specific CD4+ T cells.

The chain carries TRBV6-5 and TRBJ1-1; the D gene is possibly TRBD1 (6 bases). Sequenced material: tumor tissue. The TCR comes from a human donor with melanoma. CDR3 nucleotides: TGTGCCAGCAGTTACTCGCCGGGGGGCATTGAAGCTTTCTTT. Protein product: CASSYSPGGIEAFF.